The present T cell receptor beta chain was sequenced within a study of radiotherapy plus CTLA-4 blockade in lung cancer. Produced via immunoSEQ multiplex PCR; TCRdb's table is partial and in-frame only. The sample lists roughly 71,000 clones, around four fifths occurring once. Concerning this clone: Its antigen is undetermined.

Broader study findings: Early blood T cell clone dynamics, with interferon-beta, were reported to best predict response. Blood-borne expansion of tumor-derived TCR clones followed radiotherapy plus ipilimumab.

V dropped 4 bases and J dropped 0 bases, with 22 bases sitting between them. The germline V gene has CDR1 LGHNA and CDR2 YSLEER. The CDR3 is made up of 19 amino acids. This TCR was sampled from a human donor with non-small cell lung cancer who had a complete response to radiotherapy plus ipilimumab. The chain carries TRBV4-3 and TRBJ1-5, with D unresolved. This material consisted of peripheral blood, taken from a patient treated with radiotherapy plus ipilimumab. The CDR3 here is CASSPAPKTTDYSNQPQHF. The CDR3 DNA sequence: TGCGCCAGCAGCCCCGCCCCTAAAACAACCGATTATAGCAATCAGCCCCAGCATTTT.